This is a list of T cell receptor beta chains from one sample in a study of blood T cells in healthy people across ages. One entry per CDR3 protein results from TCRdb running MiXCR on the 5' RACE reads. The repertoire holds about 680,000 distinct CDR3 sequences, with 49% as singletons. The sample consisted of blood. These receptors came from a woman aged 60-75 years in good health. CDR3s include the opening cysteine and the closing phenylalanine or tryptophan. The order of the fields is clone size, D gene, V gene, J gene, CDR3 protein, CDR3 DNA. D genes are given only for firm matches. Size tells how often a clone was seen (once, few, many) or the class of an expanded clone, and some rows leave it out.

few	.	TRBV29-1	TRBJ1-4	CSVEEGFGEKLFF	TGCAGCGTTGAAGAAGGGTTCGGTGAAAAACTGTTTTTT
.	.	TRBV6-2/TRBV6-3	TRBJ1-2	CASSPWTKSYGYTF	TGTGCCAGCAGTCCGTGGACCAAGAGCTATGGCTACACCTTC
few	TRBD2	TRBV4-2	TRBJ2-1	CASSQGNSGTSGDEQFF	TGTGCCAGCAGCCAGGGTAATTCCGGGACTAGCGGGGATGAGCAGTTCTTC
.	TRBD2	TRBV9	TRBJ2-3	CASSVDSAGLTDTQYF	TGTGCCAGCAGCGTAGACTCAGCGGGGTTGACAGATACGCAGTATTTT
.	.	TRBV14	TRBJ2-3	CASSHSRSEDTQYF	TGTGCCAGCAGCCACTCTAGGTCTGAGGATACGCAGTATTTT
.	TRBD1	TRBV7-2	TRBJ2-1	CASRIDREYNEQFF	TGTGCCAGCAGAATCGACAGGGAATACAATGAGCAGTTCTTC
.	.	TRBV28	TRBJ1-2	CASSKTVVNGYTF	TGTGCCAGCAGTAAGACAGTAGTAAATGGCTACACCTTC
.	.	TRBV6-6	TRBJ2-7	CASSYQYEQYF	TGTGCCAGCAGTTACCAATACGAGCAGTACTTC
once	.	TRBV7-2	TRBJ2-5	CASSLGPGAIETQYF	TGTGCCAGCAGCTTAGGCCCAGGGGCGATTGAGACCCAGTACTTC
many	.	TRBV4-2	TRBJ2-7	CASSHASASSYEQYF	TGTGCCAGCAGCCACGCCTCAGCCAGCTCCTACGAGCAGTACTTC
few	TRBD2	TRBV28	TRBJ2-3	CASSTMTSGISTDTQYF	TGTGCCAGCAGTACAATGACTAGCGGGATCTCCACAGATACGCAGTATTTT
.	TRBD1	TRBV20-1	TRBJ2-7	CSARGAGGPYEQYF	TGCAGTGCTAGAGGGGCAGGGGGACCCTACGAGCAGTACTTC
.	TRBD1	TRBV18	TRBJ2-7	CASSPTGALLNEQYF	TGTGCCAGCTCACCGACAGGGGCGCTTTTGAATGAGCAGTACTTC
few	.	TRBV5-1	TRBJ2-1	CASSANTGSYNEQFF	TGCGCCAGCTCCGCCAACACGGGCTCCTACAATGAGCAGTTCTTC
few	TRBD1	TRBV28	TRBJ1-2	CASTTGDSKVYGYTF	TGTGCCAGCACCACCGGGGACAGTAAAGTCTATGGCTACACCTTC
many	.	TRBV4-2	TRBJ2-5	CASSQGPKGETQYF	TGTGCCAGCAGCCAAGGTCCGAAGGGAGAGACCCAGTACTTC
once	TRBD1	TRBV5-1	TRBJ1-1	CASSLGATGGSEAFF	TGCGCCAGCAGCTTGGGAGCGACAGGGGGCTCTGAAGCTTTCTTT
once	TRBD2	TRBV7-2	TRBJ2-7	CASSEMGTRTYEQYF	TGTGCTAGCAGCGAGATGGGGACTAGGACCTACGAGCAGTACTTC
.	.	TRBV29-1	TRBJ2-5	CSVKVVEQYF	TGCAGCGTTAAGGTTGTTGAGCAGTACTTC
.	.	TRBV5-1	TRBJ2-7	CASSALPYNEQYF	TGCGCCAGCAGCGCACTCCCTTACAATGAGCAGTACTTC
.	.	TRBV7-2	TRBJ1-1	CASSLDRREAFF	TGTGCCAGCAGCTTAGACAGACGAGAAGCTTTCTTT
.	.	TRBV28	TRBJ1-4	CASSLDQDEKLFF	TGTGCCAGCAGTTTAGACCAAGATGAAAAACTGTTTTTT
.	.	TRBV7-9	TRBJ2-4	CASSPNTRGGKNIQYF	TGTGCCAGCAGCCCCAACACAAGAGGAGGCAAAAACATTCAGTACTTC
.	.	TRBV30	TRBJ1-2	CAWMGQGLNYGYTF	TGTGCCTGGATGGGACAAGGCCTTAACTATGGCTACACCTTC
.	.	TRBV5-8	TRBJ1-2	CASLGPYRDDYGYTF	TGTGCCAGCCTGGGGCCCTACAGGGATGACTATGGCTACACCTTC
.	TRBD2	TRBV12-3/TRBV12-4	TRBJ2-7	CASTHPPSGIHEQYF	TGTGCCAGCACTCACCCCCCTAGCGGGATCCACGAGCAGTACTTC
.	TRBD2	TRBV30	TRBJ2-1	CAWSASRGLAYFGGQFF	TGTGCCTGGAGTGCATCTAGGGGACTAGCCTATTTTGGGGGGCAGTTCTTC
.	TRBD2	TRBV20-1	TRBJ2-7	CSARAPGTTYEQYF	TGCAGTGCTAGAGCCCCCGGGACTACCTACGAGCAGTACTTC
few	TRBD2	TRBV6-2/TRBV6-3	TRBJ2-5	CASRLAGNIQETQYF	TGTGCCAGCAGACTAGCGGGTAATATACAAGAGACCCAGTACTTC
.	.	TRBV28	TRBJ2-7	CASGPTSFRQYF	TGTGCCAGCGGTCCCACCTCCTTTCGGCAGTACTTC
.	TRBD2	TRBV12-3/TRBV12-4	TRBJ2-3	CASGNPSGSTDTQYF	TGTGCCAGCGGCAACCCCAGCGGGAGTACAGATACGCAGTATTTT
once	.	TRBV27	TRBJ2-7	CVSSVRPQSSYEQYF	TGTGTCAGCAGCGTGAGGCCCCAGAGCTCCTACGAGCAGTACTTC
.	TRBD2	TRBV5-1	TRBJ2-5	CASSSLAGTRETQYF	TGCGCCAGCAGTTCCTTAGCGGGAACTAGGGAGACCCAGTACTTC
few	.	TRBV14	TRBJ2-5	CASSPRRDAMFQETQYF	TGTGCCAGCAGCCCCCGACGGGACGCAATGTTCCAAGAGACCCAGTACTTC
few	TRBD1	TRBV2	TRBJ2-4	CASRGTGDIQYF	TGTGCCAGCAGGGGGACAGGGGACATTCAGTACTTC
.	.	TRBV20-1	TRBJ2-1	CSVREISGHSYNEQFF	TGCAGTGTTAGAGAAATTTCGGGGCACTCCTACAATGAGCAGTTCTTC
.	TRBD2	TRBV6-1	TRBJ2-7	CASRTSGASSYEQYF	TGTGCCAGCCGGACTAGCGGGGCGAGCTCCTACGAGCAGTACTTC
few	TRBD1	TRBV12-3/TRBV12-4	TRBJ1-2	CASSRGTGGGGYTF	TGTGCCAGCAGCCGCGGGACAGGGGGTGGGGGCTACACCTTC
.	TRBD1	TRBV27	TRBJ1-4	CASRTGEKLFF	TGTGCCAGCAGGACAGGGGAAAAACTGTTTTTT
.	TRBD1	TRBV20-1	TRBJ2-1	CSARGWGQSYNEQFF	TGCAGTGCTAGGGGGTGGGGACAGAGCTACAATGAGCAGTTCTTC
.	TRBD1	TRBV28	TRBJ2-5	CASDRAQDLGEQYF	TGTGCCAGCGACAGGGCACAGGATTTGGGAGAGCAGTACTTC
.	.	TRBV28	TRBJ2-7	CASSFEAGSWGYEQYF	TGTGCCAGCAGTTTTGAGGCGGGCTCCTGGGGGTACGAGCAGTACTTC
many	.	TRBV28	TRBJ2-7	CATSVGVGYEQYF	TGTGCCACATCTGTGGGTGTGGGGTACGAGCAGTACTTC
.	.	TRBV21-1	TRBJ1-5	CASSKFEGRGNQPQHF	TGTGCCAGCAGCAAATTTGAGGGTAGGGGCAATCAGCCCCAGCATTTT
few	.	TRBV7-9	TRBJ2-1	CASSLTPQGFEQFF	TGTGCCAGCAGCTTGACCCCACAGGGCTTCGAGCAGTTCTTC
few	.	TRBV27	TRBJ1-2	CASSPGTTFAYGYTF	TGTGCCAGCAGCCCCGGGACCACCTTTGCCTATGGCTACACCTTC
few	.	TRBV7-3	TRBJ1-1	CASSLTGGSGTEAFF	TGTGCCAGCAGCTTAACAGGTGGGTCAGGGACTGAAGCTTTCTTT
few	TRBD1	TRBV7-2	TRBJ2-5	CASSFRDRQETQYF	TGTGCCAGCAGCTTCCGGGACAGGCAAGAGACCCAGTACTTC
few	.	TRBV7-2	TRBJ2-1	CASSLWASPSSYNEQFF	TGTGCCAGCAGCTTATGGGCTAGCCCTAGCTCCTACAATGAGCAGTTCTTC
.	.	TRBV4-3	TRBJ2-3	CASSRDRTATDTQYF	TGCGCCAGCAGCCGAGACCGGACAGCCACAGATACGCAGTATTTT
few	.	TRBV29-1	TRBJ1-4	CSVWGWGNEKLFF	TGCAGCGTTTGGGGGTGGGGTAATGAAAAACTGTTTTTT
few	TRBD1	TRBV15	TRBJ2-7	CATSTGQSYEQYF	TGTGCCACCAGCACGGGACAGTCCTACGAGCAGTACTTC
.	.	TRBV30	TRBJ1-5	CAWSAVNNQPQHF	TGTGCCTGGAGTGCGGTTAATAATCAGCCCCAGCATTTT
.	.	TRBV5-1	TRBJ2-5	CASSSQTGGETQYF	TGCGCCAGCAGCTCGCAAACAGGCGGCGAGACCCAGTACTTC
.	.	TRBV29-1	TRBJ1-2	CSVVANYGYTF	TGCAGCGTTGTTGCTAACTATGGCTACACCTTC
.	TRBD2	TRBV5-1	TRBJ2-7	CASGRRGDYEQYF	TGCGCCAGCGGTCGGCGGGGGGACTACGAGCAGTACTTC
.	.	TRBV5-5	TRBJ2-5	CASSWATSQETQYF	TGTGCCAGCAGCTGGGCCACTAGTCAAGAGACCCAGTACTTC
.	.	TRBV20-1	TRBJ2-7	CSAISGGLSIYEQYF	TGCAGTGCTATCTCCGGGGGGCTATCGATCTACGAGCAGTACTTC